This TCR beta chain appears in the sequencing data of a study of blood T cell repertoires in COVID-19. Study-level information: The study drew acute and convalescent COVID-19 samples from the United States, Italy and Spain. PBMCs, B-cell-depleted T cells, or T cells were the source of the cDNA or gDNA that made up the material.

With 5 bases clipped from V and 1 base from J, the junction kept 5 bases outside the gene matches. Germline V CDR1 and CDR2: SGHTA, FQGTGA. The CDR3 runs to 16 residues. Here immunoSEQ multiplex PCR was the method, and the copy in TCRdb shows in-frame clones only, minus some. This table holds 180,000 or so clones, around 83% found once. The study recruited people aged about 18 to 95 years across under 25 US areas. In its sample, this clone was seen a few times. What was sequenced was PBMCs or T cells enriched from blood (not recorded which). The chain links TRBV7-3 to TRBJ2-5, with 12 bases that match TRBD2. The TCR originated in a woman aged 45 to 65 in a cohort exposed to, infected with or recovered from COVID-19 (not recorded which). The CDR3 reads CASSRGLAGPQETQYF. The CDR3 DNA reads TGTGCCAGCAGCCGCGGACTAGCGGGACCCCAAGAGACCCAGTACTTC.